The source of this T cell receptor (beta chain) is a study of T-cell memory formation after mild COVID-19 (dated by TCRdb to the early 2020s). At the level of the whole study: Most TCR sequence clusters were specific to one of the two donors. Longitudinal TCRalpha and TCRbeta repertoire sequencing tracked T-cell clones expanding and contracting after mild COVID-19 in a couple of donors. Two young, previously healthy adult volunteers made up the cohort, one male and one female. Points the paper makes about the study in general: The study included only a couple of mild cases, and larger cohorts that include severe cases with pre-infection samples were judged to be necessary. Whether the second-wave clones peaking on day 37 were SARS-CoV-2 specific was not confirmed. Clones contracting from day 15 to 85 had balanced CD4/CD8 phenotypes, while a second wave expanding from day 15 to 37 was biased towards CD4+. Some responding clones were detected in pre-infection memory, which suggested that pre-existing cross-reactive memory T cells had joined the SARS-CoV-2 response. Contracting CD4+ clones were located mainly in the CM and EM memory subsets, whereas CD8+ clones were found to be enriched in EMRA.

Ficoll-Paque density gradient centrifugation was the method used to isolate PBMCs. As for this clonotype: The antigen it recognizes is unknown. The input lacks base qualities; no much larger clone sits a single base away.

Germline trimming amounts to 5 bases on V and 6 bases on J, with 6 as the count of junction bases outside the gene matches. Including cysteine and phenylalanine, the CDR3 has 14 amino acids. The entry retains the CDR3 DNA only, 42 bases that are in frame from base 1. Sequencing instrument: Illumina NovaSeq 6000. TCRalpha and TCRbeta cDNA libraries were constructed by 5'RACE with constant-segment primers, with sample barcodes and unique molecular identifiers being introduced. Trizol reagent was used to extract RNA from every sample. Libraries were amplified in two PCR steps, with a second sample barcode and Illumina TruSeq adapters added in the second step. Sequencing of libraries was performed on an Illumina NovaSeq with 2 x 150 bp paired-end reads. For the original study's pipeline: With migec v1.2.7, reads were demultiplexed and then collapsed into UMI-guided consensus sequences. Using mixcr v2.1.11, UMI consensuses were aligned to TRA and TRB V and J templates and then assembled into clonotypes. A clonotype was counted as expanded or contracted only if both edgeR and NoisET called the change significant, with noise models trained on biological replicates. For edgeR calls, the cutoffs were a false discovery rate-adjusted p below 0.01 and a log2 fold-change threshold of 1. PCA with hierarchical clustering of max-normalized trajectories of the 1000 most abundant clonotypes was used as exploratory dynamics analysis. Separately sequenced CD4+ and CD8+ repertoires were used to assign a CD4 or CD8 phenotype to each responding clone. TCRdb handled the public reads itself, with Q25 trimming in fastp and clone calling in MiXCR, and kept productive beta chains. Rows with one shared CDR3 protein collapse into an entry with the most common genes and DNA. TCRdb's processing, not the authors' own work, is the source of the V and J calls. This sample lists 140,000 to 150,000 distinct CDR3 sequences; approximately 21% were detected once. Clones ranked in the top ten supply over 2% of the sample.

Sequenced input: PBMCs or a T cell subset sorted from them (not recorded which). This TCR derives from an adult woman who had mild COVID-19 (a few samples of this study predate the infection). The sample titles of this study are shuffled in the database, so cell type and time point are left out; the donor was told from shared clones. Recombination connected TRBV12-3 or TRBV12-4 to TRBJ2-1; 8 central nucleotides agree with TRBD1. The nucleotides read TGTGCCAGCAGTCCGGGGACAGGCCCCAATGAGCAGTTCTTC. Its protein is CASSPGTGPNEQFF.